The 18 T cell receptor beta chains in this list originate from one sample, sequenced in a study of T cells in Graves' hyperthyroidism and ophthalmopathy. Researchers took RNA transcripts and amplified the TCR beta CDR3 regions from them. In the first-round RT-PCR of the TCR CDR3, the HTBI primer set was used. TCRdb re-derived calls from the multiplex PCR reads in MiXCR, one entry per CDR3 protein. The sample yields around 600,000 distinct CDR3 sequences, roughly 14% seen once. Sequencing was carried out using blood. These receptors all stem from a woman aged 45 to 65 with Graves' ophthalmopathy.

The table lists this clonotype with many counts. V gene TRBV6-5 combines with J gene TRBJ2-7, with D unresolved. V was trimmed by 0 bases and J by 5 bases, leaving 14 bases between them. This CDR3 contains 15 residues. Germline CDR1 and CDR2: MNHEY and SVGAGI. As DNA, the CDR3 is TGTGCCAGCAGTTACTCAAGCATCGTCAGACACGAGCAGTACTTC. Translated: CASSYSSIVRHEQYF.

This clonotype has a handful of counts. The genes are TRBV9 and TRBJ2-3, with D maybe TRBD2 (5 bases). The CDR3 has 16 residues. Germline CDR1 reads SGDLS; CDR2 reads YYNGEE. Trimming stripped 0 bases from V and 0 bases from J, with 11 bases between. CDR3 coding DNA: TGTGCCAGCAGCGTAGGAGTGGGAGTGAGCACAGATACGCAGTATTTT. Its protein product is CASSVGVGVSTDTQYF.

This clonotype was counted many times. CDR3: CASRPGQGSTEAFF. Here the CDR3 DNA reads TGTGCCAGCAGGCCGGGACAGGGAAGTACTGAAGCTTTCTTT. This chain links TRBV9 with TRBJ1-1; the match to TRBD1 covers 9 bases. V lost 5 bases to trimming and J lost 5 bases; unmatched junction nucleotides: 7. Looked up from germline, CDR1 is SGDLS and CDR2 is YYNGEE. This CDR3 is 14 amino acids long.

This clonotype appeared many times. This chain links TRBV20-1 with TRBJ2-7; D is perhaps TRBD1 (6 bases). Trimming removed 6 bases from V and 2 bases from J, with 11 bases in between. Germline V gene sequence: CDR1 DFQATT, CDR2 SNEGSKA (reference sequence). This CDR3 has 12 amino acids. CDR3 region: CSAHTGTYEQYF. For the CDR3, the DNA is TGCAGTGCCCATACAGGGACCTACGAGCAGTACTTC.

In its sample, this clonotype was seen a few times. The rearrangement uses TRBV6-2 or TRBV6-3 and TRBJ2-1; TRBD2 matches 9 bases. Trimming at V came to 8 bases and at J to 8 bases, leaving 7 bases not matched to a gene. The CDR3 is 13 amino acids. From germline, CDR1 is MNHEY and CDR2 SVGEGT. The CDR3 sequence: CASDPSGTYEQFF. As DNA, the CDR3 is TGTGCCAGCGATCCTAGCGGGACTTATGAGCAGTTCTTC.

This sequence joins TRBV19 and TRBJ1-2, with D possibly being TRBD1 (5 bases). Trimming stripped 6 bases from V and 7 bases from J, with 12 bases between. The CDR3 has 12 residues. Germline loops: CDR1 LNHDA, CDR2 SQIVND (reference sequence). CDR3 region: CASRLGAAGYTF. The CDR3 region has the DNA TGTGCCAGTAGGTTAGGGGCGGCTGGCTACACCTTC.

The chain combines TRBV7-3 with TRBJ2-3, with a tentative D call TRBD2 (6 bases). Trimming left V 0 bases short and J 6 bases short, with 13 bases between. Germline loops: CDR1 SGHTA, CDR2 FQGTGA. The CDR3 length is 15 residues. CDR3 sequence: CASSLTGSKSDTQYF. CDR3 nucleotides: TGTGCCAGCAGCTTAACCGGGAGTAAGTCCGATACGCAGTATTTT.

This clonotype was detected ten times or more. The V and J genes are TRBV28 and TRBJ2-7; 7 nucleotides line up with TRBD1. J was trimmed by 5 bases and V by 6 bases; bases with no gene match: 13. The CDR3 is made up of 15 amino acids. The V gene's germline CDR1 is MDHEN and CDR2 SYDVKM. The CDR3 reads CASSTPGTAGHEQYF. In DNA, the CDR3 is TGTGCCAGCAGCACCCCCGGGACAGCAGGGCACGAGCAGTACTTC.

V and J are TRBV20-1 and TRBJ1-1; D gene ambiguous. CDR3 length: 17 amino acids. V was shortened by 0 bases and J by 6 bases, with 23 bases between the two germline ends. CDR1 DFQATT and CDR2 SNEGSKA come from the germline V gene (reference sequence). The CDR3 sequence is CSARDRVLHPRGAEAFF. In nucleotides, the CDR3 is TGCAGTGCTAGAGATCGGGTCCTACACCCACGAGGCGCTGAAGCTTTCTTT.

This clonotype was found a few times. V and J are TRBV3-1 and TRBJ2-7; possible D gene TRBD2, 5 bases. The germline V gene encodes CDR1 LGHDT and CDR2 YNNKEL (reference sequence). The CDR3 loop spans 13 amino acids. Trimming cost V 3 bases and J 3 bases, with 9 bases left between them. The CDR3 DNA follows: TGTGCCAGCAGCCAGGGCGACTACTACGAGCAGTACTTC. Its translation: CASSQGDYYEQYF.

The V and J genes are TRBV20-1 and TRBJ1-1; unclear D gene. This CDR3 comprises 15 residues. Germline CDR1 reads DFQATT; CDR2 reads SNEGSKA (reference sequence). Trimming cost V 3 bases and J 1 base, with 15 bases left between them. The CDR3, as DNA: TGCAGTGCTAGTCTCCCGTCAACAGCGAACACTGAAGCTTTCTTT. It codes for CSASLPSTANTEAFF.

At least ten counts were recorded for this clonotype. The chain combines TRBV5-1 with TRBJ2-3; D unresolved. V was shortened by 0 bases and J by 0 bases, with 8 bases between the two germline ends. CDR3 size: 15 residues. Germline loops: CDR1 SGHRS, CDR2 YFSETQ. The CDR3: CASSLGGESTDTQYF. The CDR3 DNA reads TGCGCCAGCAGCTTGGGCGGAGAGAGCACAGATACGCAGTATTTT.

At least ten counts were recorded for this clonotype. The V gene is TRBV6-2 or TRBV6-3, the J gene TRBJ2-2; possible D gene TRBD2, 6 bases. CDR3 size: 15 residues. The germline gives CDR1 MNHEY, CDR2 SVGEGT. The V end was cut by 2 bases, the J end by 2 bases, with 9 bases between. Written as DNA, the CDR3 is TGTGCCAGCAGTTACAGGAGGGGTAACACCGGGGAGCTGTTTTTT. Protein: CASSYRRGNTGELFF.

This clonotype was found a few times. CDR3 loop: CASSLSGSAKNIQYF. The CDR3, as DNA: TGTGCCAGCAGCTTATCCGGGTCAGCCAAAAACATTCAGTACTTC. J is TRBJ2-4 and V is TRBV9; no definite D call. Germline V gene lookup returns CDR1 SGDLS and CDR2 YYNGEE. With 4 bases removed from V and 0 bases from J, the gap between germline ends came to 11 bases. This CDR3 is built from 15 residues.

The chain uses TRBV9 and TRBJ2-1, with a tentative D call TRBD2 (6 bases). V lost 1 base and J lost 5, with 28 bases in between. Germline CDR1 is SGDLS and CDR2 is YYNGEE. This CDR3 has 20 residues. CDR3 protein: CASSVSGRGSVMQEDNEQFF. CDR3 coding DNA: TGTGCCAGCAGCGTAAGTGGTCGGGGGAGCGTCATGCAGGAAGACAATGAGCAGTTCTTC.

This clonotype was seen a handful of times. Possible read error: a much larger clone is one base away. The CDR3 sequence: CASSRRLLANEQFF. The CDR3 nucleotides are TGCGCCAGCAGCCGACGATTACTAGCGAATGAGCAGTTCTTC. The rearrangement uses TRBV5-1 and TRBJ2-1, with 7 bases that match TRBD2. With V trimmed by 4 bases and J by 7 bases, 8 bases remained unmatched. CDR3 length equals 14 residues. Germline values: CDR1 SGHRS, CDR2 YFSETQ.

At least ten counts were recorded for this clonotype. This chain connects TRBV12-3 or TRBV12-4 to TRBJ2-3, with 8 bases that match TRBD1. V dropped 3 bases and J dropped 2; count of bases not matched to a gene: 1. CDR3 size: 14 residues. The CDR3 DNA sequence: TGTGCCAGCAGTTTCAGGGGGCTCACAGATACGCAGTATTTT. Translation gives CASSFRGLTDTQYF.

This clonotype was counted a few times. The V and J genes are TRBV29-1 and TRBJ2-5; 12 bases align to TRBD1. From germline, CDR1 is SQVTM and CDR2 ANQGSEA. The CDR3 length is 14 residues. V trimming: 3 bases; J trimming: 5 bases; junction bases outside the gene matches: 4. CDR3 coding DNA: TGCAGCGTTGAGGGGACAGGGGGCCTTGAGACCCAGTACTTC. Encoded protein: CSVEGTGGLETQYF.